Listed below are T cell receptor beta chains from one sample, sequenced in a study of human T cells and chemical hapten exposure. TCRdb redid the calling of the RACE reads with MiXCR, one entry per CDR3 protein. The sample consists of around 110,000 distinct CDR3 sequences, around 12% of them appearing once. Sequences were derived from whole blood, sampled in connection with sensitization to the hapten diphenylcyclopropenone (DPC). The source of these receptors is a woman aged 45-65 years with alopecia areata. Some clones in this sample may be carry-over from other donors' samples. Each CDR3 is given with its conserved first and last residue. The D gene is left open where the match is weak. Only some rows state a clone size, as once, few, many or a class for expanded clones.

TRBV20-1,.,TRBJ1-5,.,TGCAGTGCTAGAGAGGGGCCACTGGGCAATCAGCCCCAGCATTTT,CSAREGPLGNQPQHF
TRBV20-1,few,TRBJ2-1,TRBD2,TGCAGTGCTAGATTAGCGGGAGGGCCGAACAATGAGCAGTTCTTC,CSARLAGGPNNEQFF
TRBV6-6,few,TRBJ2-3,.,TGTGCCAGCAGTTACCCCGAGGTGGTCTGGCAGTATTTT,CASSYPEVVWQYF
TRBV12-3/TRBV12-4,.,TRBJ1-2,.,TGTGCCAGCAGTTTTTTTGCCGGCAGCGGCTATGGCTACACCTTC,CASSFFAGSGYGYTF
TRBV7-2,.,TRBJ2-3,.,TGTGCCAGCAGCTTAAAGGCGGGGAGCTCCACAGATACGCAGTATTTT,CASSLKAGSSTDTQYF
TRBV18,.,TRBJ2-7,.,TGTGCCAGCTCCCCGGACGGGACCTCCTACGAGCAGTACTTC,CASSPDGTSYEQYF
TRBV11-2,.,TRBJ2-3,.,TGTGCCAGCAGCTTAAGGAACACGCAGTATTTT,CASSLRNTQYF
TRBV11-1,.,TRBJ2-1,.,TGTGCCAGCAGCACCACGGGACCTATTTGGTCCTACAATGAGCAGTTCTTC,CASSTTGPIWSYNEQFF
TRBV6-2/TRBV6-3,few,TRBJ2-1,.,TGTGCCAGCAGTTATTTCGGTAGGAAGTTCTTC,CASSYFGRKFF
TRBV19,once,TRBJ1-5,.,TGTGCCAGTATCAAGGGGATGTACGAGGGGGTGCCCCAGCATTTT,CASIKGMYEGVPQHF
TRBV28,.,TRBJ2-1,.,TGTGCCAGCACTTCCGCCATAAATGAGCAGTTCTTC,CASTSAINEQFF
TRBV9,many,TRBJ2-3,TRBD2,TGTGCCAGCACCACCGGGACTAGTCCCACAGATACGCAGTATTTT,CASTTGTSPTDTQYF
TRBV5-4,many,TRBJ2-1,TRBD2,TGTGCCAGCAGCTTGGGTGGTAGCGGGCTCACCAATGAGCAGTTCTTC,CASSLGGSGLTNEQFF
TRBV6-5,many,TRBJ2-7,.,TGTGCCAGCAGCTCGGAGGCACAAGTTCACGAGCAGTACTTC,CASSSEAQVHEQYF
TRBV11-2,many,TRBJ2-7,.,TGTGCCAGCAGCTTTCTCCAGGCCCAAATCGTGGACGAGCAGTACTTC,CASSFLQAQIVDEQYF
TRBV29-1,.,TRBJ2-7,.,TGCAGCGTTTATGGGACGGAGCTAAGGGACGAGCAGTACTTC,CSVYGTELRDEQYF
TRBV19,few,TRBJ2-1,.,TGTGCCAGTAGTAAACTCAGTACTGGGTGGCCCCTCAATGAGCAGTTCTTC,CASSKLSTGWPLNEQFF
TRBV5-4,many,TRBJ1-4,TRBD1,TGTGCCAGCAGCTTGGGACCGGGACAGGGGGCGCATGAAAAACTGTTTTTT,CASSLGPGQGAHEKLFF
TRBV4-3,.,TRBJ1-2,.,TGCGCCAGCAGCCAAGAGTCCGGTGATTATGGCTACACCTTC,CASSQESGDYGYTF
TRBV6-1,.,TRBJ2-7,.,TGTGCCAGCATCCCAGGGAGGACCAACGAGCAGTACTTC,CASIPGRTNEQYF
TRBV24-1,few,TRBJ2-2,TRBD1,TGTGCCACCAGACCCCCCGGGACAGGGGACGGGGAGCTGTTTTTT,CATRPPGTGDGELFF
TRBV18,.,TRBJ2-1,.,TGTGCCAGCTCACCAGGGTACCGACTAGTAGTAAATGAGCAGTTCTTC,CASSPGYRLVVNEQFF
TRBV28,.,TRBJ1-4,.,TGTGCCAGCAGTTCTCACATCGTAGTAAGACATGAAAAACTGTTTTTT,CASSSHIVVRHEKLFF
TRBV10-3,many,TRBJ2-7,.,TGTGCCATCAGTAACTTTGCCTACGAGCAGTACTTC,CAISNFAYEQYF
TRBV11-2,many,TRBJ1-1,.,TGTGCCAGCAGGTTTGTACCGAGCACTGAAGCTTTCTTT,CASRFVPSTEAFF
TRBV12-3/TRBV12-4,.,TRBJ1-4,.,TGTGCCAGCAGTTCCGGCCCAACTAATGAAAAACTGTTTTTT,CASSSGPTNEKLFF
TRBV28,few,TRBJ1-1,.,TGTGCCAGCAGTTTACGAGGACATGGGCCGGAAGCTTTCTTT,CASSLRGHGPEAFF
TRBV24-1,few,TRBJ2-1,TRBD2,TGTGCCACCAGTGACGCGGCGCAGTCACTAGCGGGGGGCCACCAGTTCTTC,CATSDAAQSLAGGHQFF
TRBV28,.,TRBJ1-1,.,TGTGCCAGCAGTCCGAACGGGGGGGGAAACACTGAAGCTTTCTTT,CASSPNGGGNTEAFF
TRBV19,.,TRBJ1-5,.,TGTGCCAGTAGTTCAAGAGGGGTGATGGGGAATCAGCCCCAGCATTTT,CASSSRGVMGNQPQHF
TRBV5-5,few,TRBJ2-7,.,TGTGCCAGCAGCTTACTGGGCGGGGACTCCTACGAGCAGTACTTC,CASSLLGGDSYEQYF
TRBV21-1,few,TRBJ2-4,.,TGTGCCAGCAGCAAAGGGACAGAGAAAGCCAAAAACATTCAGTACTTC,CASSKGTEKAKNIQYF
TRBV20-1,.,TRBJ2-3,.,TGCAGTGCCCCGACAAACCCCAGTGGTACAGATACGCAGTATTTT,CSAPTNPSGTDTQYF
TRBV29-1,many,TRBJ1-1,.,TGCAGCGTTGCCCCGGAACCGTTT,CSVAPEPF
TRBV6-5,.,TRBJ1-3,.,TGTGCCAGCAGTCCCGAGGGGTCCCATTGGAGCACCATATATTTT,CASSPEGSHWSTIYF
TRBV20-1,few,TRBJ2-7,.,TGCAGTGCTAGAGACTTACGGGGGGCCGGGTACGAGCAGTACTTC,CSARDLRGAGYEQYF
TRBV12-3/TRBV12-4,few,TRBJ1-5,TRBD1,TGTGCCAGCACAATTCAGGGGGGTCTGTCCAATCAGCCCCAGCATTTT,CASTIQGGLSNQPQHF
TRBV20-1,.,TRBJ1-5,.,TGCAGTGCTAGACCCGACAGAAATCAGCCCCAGCATTTT,CSARPDRNQPQHF
TRBV18,few,TRBJ1-2,.,TGTGCCAGCTCGGGTCCGGAAGATAACTATGGCTACACCTTC,CASSGPEDNYGYTF
TRBV4-1,few,TRBJ1-4,.,TGCGCCAGCAGCCCAGGGCCTTCAACTAATGAAAAACTGTTTTTT,CASSPGPSTNEKLFF
TRBV5-1,.,TRBJ2-3,.,TGCGCCAGCAGCACCCGTACCGCCGGGGTAACAGATACGCAGTATTTT,CASSTRTAGVTDTQYF
TRBV20-1,.,TRBJ2-7,.,TGCAGTGCGTACTCCTACGAGCAGTACTTC,CSAYSYEQYF
TRBV2,few,TRBJ1-2,.,TGTGCCAGCAGTGGTAGTATGGGCTATGGCTACACCTTC,CASSGSMGYGYTF
TRBV6-6,many,TRBJ1-1,TRBD1,TGTGCCAGCAGGGACAGGGAGGATCAGGATGAAGCTTTCTTT,CASRDREDQDEAFF
TRBV18,many,TRBJ1-6,.,TGTGCCAGCTCACTCTGGGCGTCGGCAGGAGACCGAAATTCACCCCTCCACTTT,CASSLWASAGDRNSPLHF
TRBV5-1,once,TRBJ1-1,.,TGCGCCAGCAGCCCCCCCGCCGGCACTGAAGCTTTCTTT,CASSPPAGTEAFF
TRBV6-5,few,TRBJ2-3,.,TGTGCCAGCGGTAGTCGCTCCTACCGTTCTAGCACAGATACGCAGTATTTT,CASGSRSYRSSTDTQYF
TRBV20-1,.,TRBJ1-3,.,TGCAGTGCTAGAGGCGGAAACACCATATATTTT,CSARGGNTIYF